This record concerns one T cell receptor (beta chain) sequence. Its specificity is not known. The entry originates in a study of T cells in narcolepsy. For the study at large: Patients with NT1 or NT2 and healthy control donors were enrolled.

V was trimmed by 6 bases and J by 4 bases, leaving 13 bases between them. Germline lookup yields CDR1 SGDLS and CDR2 YYNGEE. This CDR3 region has 13 residues. Study-wide findings and caveats: Comparing one patient's CSF and blood CD4+ clonotypes highlighted HCRT- and TRIB2-specific autoreactive clonotypes. Reportedly, autoreactive clonotypes were serially detected in patients' blood but not controls'.

The table came from immunoSEQ multiplex PCR; TCRdb's copy has only in-frame clones and leaves some out. The sample lists 15,000 to 20,000 clones, 72% occurring once. Sequencing was carried out using CD45RA- memory CD8+ T cells from PBMCs. The chain links TRBV9 to TRBJ1-2; D might be TRBD1 (5 bases). The receptor was isolated from a human donor with narcolepsy. Written as DNA, the CDR3 is TGTGCCAGCACCGGGGGGAGGAGCTATGGCTACACCTTC. Translating gives CASTGGRSYGYTF. Using reference TRBV9 and TRBJ1-2 for the parts outside the CDR3, the full variable domain is DSGVTQTPKHLITATGQRVTLRCSPRSGDLSVYWYQQSLDQGLQFLIQYYNGEERAKGNILERFSAQQFPDLHSELNLSSLELGDSALYFCASTGGRSYGYTFGSGTRLTVV.